These T cell receptor beta chains were read from a single sample in a study of T-cell reconstitution after alpha-beta-depleted transplantation in children. A single record per CDR3 protein comes from TCRdb applying MiXCR to the PCR reads. The table has under 250,000 distinct CDR3 sequences, 17% seen once; the top ten hold 40% to 50%. The sample here was PBMCs, mostly from graft donor cells, taken 360 days after TCRalphabeta/CD19-depleted stem cell transplant. The receptors here all came from a male patient aged 2 to 9 who had a stem cell transplant for acute lymphoblastic leukemia, so the T cells may come from the graft donor. CDR3s include the opening cysteine and the closing phenylalanine or tryptophan. D genes are given only for firm matches. Size values are once, few and many counts, or a class for expanded clones, and some rows have none.

j_gene	d_gene	abundance	v_gene	len	CDR3aa	CDR3nt
TRBJ2-7	TRBD1	NA	TRBV28	15	CASQPPRTGNYEQYF	TGTGCCAGCCAGCCACCCAGGACAGGAAACTACGAGCAGTACTTC
TRBJ1-4	NA	NA	TRBV6-1	15	CASSEKAAGDEKLFF	TGTGCCAGCAGTGAAAAAGCCGCAGGGGACGAAAAACTGTTTTTT
TRBJ2-1	TRBD2	few	TRBV10-2	10	CASSGGDQFF	TGCGCCAGCAGCGGGGGGGACCAGTTCTTC
TRBJ2-1	NA	few	TRBV9	12	CASRGPYNEQFF	TGTGCCAGCCGAGGGCCCTACAATGAGCAGTTCTTC
TRBJ2-3	TRBD2	NA	TRBV29-1	17	CSGRDFLGAGGTDTQYF	TGCAGCGGACGGGACTTCCTAGGTGCGGGAGGCACAGATACGCAGTATTTT
TRBJ1-1	NA	few	TRBV6-5	11	CASSYSRRTFF	TGTGCCAGCAGTTACTCGAGGCGGACTTTCTTT
TRBJ2-3	TRBD2	few	TRBV7-7	16	CASSPGLAGPSGTQYF	TGTGCCAGCAGCCCAGGACTAGCGGGGCCGTCGGGTACGCAGTATTTT
TRBJ2-7	TRBD2	many	TRBV7-2	15	CASSFSGGSTYEQYF	TGTGCCAGCAGCTTTTCGGGGGGGTCCACCTACGAGCAGTACTTC
TRBJ2-1	NA	few	TRBV29-1	10	CSVDRGEQFF	TGCAGCGTTGATCGGGGTGAGCAGTTCTTC
TRBJ2-2	NA	NA	TRBV7-8	12	CASSPATGELFF	TGTGCCAGCAGTCCAGCCACCGGGGAGCTGTTTTTT
TRBJ2-1	TRBD1	NA	TRBV5-1	18	CASSSYTRHDRAYNEQFF	TGCGCCAGCAGCTCTTACACTCGACACGACAGGGCCTACAATGAGCAGTTCTTC
TRBJ1-1	NA	few	TRBV10-3	13	CAISEQGDTEAFF	TGTGCCATCAGTGAACAGGGTGACACTGAAGCTTTCTTT
TRBJ1-4	NA	few	TRBV6-1	14	CASSSSGGDEKLFF	TGTGCCAGCAGCTCCAGTGGTGGGGATGAAAAACTGTTTTTT
TRBJ2-3	NA	NA	TRBV12-3/TRBV12-4	14	CASSRLDSTDTQYF	TGTGCCAGCAGCCGGCTGGATTCTACAGATACGCAGTATTTT
TRBJ1-1	NA	NA	TRBV5-4	15	CASSFNRDLETEAFF	TGTGCCAGCAGCTTTAACAGGGACTTGGAGACTGAAGCTTTCTTT
TRBJ2-1	NA	NA	TRBV7-8	9	CASSQPLFF	TGTGCCAGCAGCCAACCGCTGTTCTTC
TRBJ1-4	NA	few	TRBV12-3/TRBV12-4	16	CASSPRRPSRSEKLFF	TGTGCCAGCAGCCCTCGACGGCCGTCTCGATCGGAAAAACTGTTTTTT
TRBJ2-1	NA	few	TRBV24-1	15	CATSDLGGSYNEQFF	TGTGCCACCAGTGATTTGGGGGGGTCCTACAATGAGCAGTTCTTC
TRBJ1-4	NA	NA	TRBV15	14	CATSRDTINEKLFF	TGTGCCACCAGCAGAGATACCATAAATGAAAAACTGTTTTTT
TRBJ2-3	TRBD1	NA	TRBV5-5	17	CASSLITGGSSTDTQYF	TGTGCCAGCAGCTTGATTACAGGGGGATCTAGCACAGATACGCAGTATTTT
TRBJ2-7	NA	few	TRBV20-1	13	CSASRDYSYEQYF	TGCAGTGCTTCTCGAGACTACTCCTACGAGCAGTACTTC
TRBJ2-7	TRBD1	few	TRBV5-1	16	CASSVVGQGRPYEQYF	TGCGCCAGCAGCGTTGTGGGACAGGGACGGCCCTACGAGCAGTACTTC
TRBJ2-5	TRBD1	few	TRBV20-1	17	CSAGALFYRGREETQYF	TGCAGTGCTGGAGCCCTCTTCTACAGGGGGCGCGAAGAGACCCAGTACTTC
TRBJ1-6	TRBD1	NA	TRBV4-1	17	CASSQDAGQNIQAPLHF	TGCGCCAGCAGCCAAGATGCGGGACAGAACATTCAGGCACCCCTCCACTTT
TRBJ2-7	NA	few	TRBV11-2	15	CASSLGPGAAGEQYF	TGTGCCAGCAGCCTGGGACCGGGAGCAGCCGGCGAGCAGTACTTC
TRBJ2-2	NA	NA	TRBV20-1	13	CSARTGRTGELFF	TGCAGTGCTAGGACAGGGAGGACCGGGGAGCTGTTTTTT
TRBJ2-2	NA	few	TRBV20-1	13	CSARDSRRGELFF	TGCAGTGCTAGAGATTCCAGAAGGGGGGAGCTGTTTTTT
TRBJ1-6	NA	once	TRBV28	14	CASSFVDGNSPLHF	TGTGCCAGCAGTTTTGTTGATGGGAATTCACCCCTCCACTTT
TRBJ1-2	TRBD1	few	TRBV4-3	14	CASSQALDRERYTF	TGCGCCAGCAGCCAAGCGTTGGACAGGGAACGCTACACCTTC
TRBJ2-3	TRBD2	few	TRBV10-3	17	CAISSTSGPASTDTQYF	TGTGCCATCAGCTCAACTAGCGGGCCCGCTAGCACAGATACGCAGTATTTT
TRBJ2-3	TRBD1	NA	TRBV11-2	15	CASSSQGVSADTQYF	TGTGCCAGCAGCTCCCAGGGGGTTTCTGCAGATACGCAGTATTTT
TRBJ2-7	TRBD2	few	TRBV6-1	13	CASKGRGGYEQYF	TGTGCCAGCAAAGGGCGGGGGGGCTACGAGCAGTACTTC
TRBJ2-1	NA	few	TRBV5-5	15	CASSPHRETGNEQFF	TGTGCCAGCAGCCCCCACAGGGAGACCGGCAATGAGCAGTTCTTC
TRBJ1-1	TRBD1	NA	TRBV6-1	13	CASRTGTGAEAFF	TGTGCCAGCAGAACGGGAACAGGGGCTGAAGCTTTCTTT
TRBJ2-1	TRBD1	NA	TRBV20-1	16	CSARDLQGARYNEQFF	TGCAGTGCTAGAGATCTACAGGGGGCGCGATACAATGAGCAGTTCTTC
TRBJ2-1	TRBD2	few	TRBV13	15	CASSLETSGGEKQFF	TGTGCCAGCAGCTTAGAGACTAGCGGGGGAGAGAAGCAGTTCTTC
TRBJ2-7	TRBD2	NA	TRBV5-1	14	CASSSAGGPHEQYF	TGCGCCAGCAGCTCGGCGGGGGGGCCTCATGAGCAGTACTTC
TRBJ1-2	TRBD1	many	TRBV5-1	16	CASSLNLGTGGFGYTF	TGCGCCAGCAGCTTGAATCTCGGGACAGGGGGATTTGGCTACACCTTC
TRBJ2-5	NA	NA	TRBV25-1	16	CASSELSAREGETQYF	TGTGCCAGCAGTGAACTGTCCGCCAGGGAAGGAGAGACCCAGTACTTC
TRBJ2-3	TRBD1	few	TRBV7-8	12	CASSFGQGPQYF	TGTGCCAGCAGCTTCGGACAGGGGCCGCAGTATTTT